This T cell receptor (beta chain) was recovered during a study of T cell changes during pregnancy in multiple sclerosis. Measured with immunoSEQ multiplex PCR; TCRdb has only the in-frame clones, and not every one. The table records around 92,000 clones, about 93% of them present only once. The sample was peripheral blood, taken in the first trimester of pregnancy. The sequence came from a female donor with multiple sclerosis, enrolled in a pregnancy study.

The CDR3 sequence: CASSQLGQGAGRSYEQYF. Here the CDR3 DNA reads TGCGCCAGCAGCCAGCTGGGACAGGGGGCGGGAAGGTCCTACGAGCAGTACTTC. This chain joins TRBV4-1 and TRBJ2-7; 12 positions match TRBD1. Germline V gives CDR1 MGHRA, CDR2 YSYEKL. The CDR3 extends over 18 amino acids. V was clipped by 3 bases and J by 1 base; unmatched bases: 10.